The 19 T cell receptor beta chains presented below share a single source sample, sequenced in a study of T cells in localized non-small cell lung cancer. Only in-frame clones appear in the TCRdb table, and some are missing; sequencing was by immunoSEQ multiplex PCR. The repertoire holds around 50,000 clones, with roughly 90% as singletons. This material consisted of peripheral blood, taken before any cancer treatment. The receptors derive from a woman aged 40-69 years with stage I lung adenocarcinoma.

The chain links TRBV4-2 to TRBJ2-1; 12 bases agree with TRBD2. The CDR3 loop spans 19 amino acids. V gave up 4 bases and J gave up 10 bases; unmatched junction bases: 20. CDR1 is LGHNA and CDR2 is YNFKEQ in the germline V gene. The CDR3 is CASSPRLAGAMWGTREQFF. DNA of the CDR3: TGTGCCAGCAGCCCCCGACTAGCGGGGGCCATGTGGGGTACTCGGGAGCAGTTCTTC.

This chain uses TRBV4-3 with TRBJ2-2; 8 bases are shared with TRBD1. The germline V gene has CDR1 LGHNA and CDR2 YSLEER. V trimming: 1 base; J trimming: 4 bases; junction bases outside the gene matches: 5. This CDR3 region has 16 residues. CDR3 amino acids: CASSQGTGRTTGELFF. CDR3 DNA: TGCGCCAGCAGCCAAGGGACAGGGCGGACCACCGGGGAGCTGTTTTTT.

The J gene is TRBJ2-4, the V gene TRBV7-9; possible D gene TRBD1, 6 bases. The CDR3 is 14 residues long. Germline CDR1 and CDR2: SEHNR and FQNEAQ (reference sequence). Trimming stripped 2 bases from V and 7 bases from J, with 12 bases between. CDR3 DNA: TGTGCCAGCAGCTTACAGGGGTCTGGGAACATTCAGTACTTC. This encodes CASSLQGSGNIQYF.

The J gene is TRBJ2-5, the V gene TRBV10-1; D is perhaps TRBD2 (6 bases). The CDR3 extends over 15 amino acids. Trimming took off 3 bases at V and 0 bases at J, with 11 bases between the two ends. The germline V gene encodes CDR1 WNHNN and CDR2 SYGVQD (reference sequence). The CDR3 loop is CASSEGTVYQETQYF. In DNA, the CDR3 is TGCGCCAGCAGTGAAGGGACTGTTTACCAAGAGACCCAGTACTTC.

This chain connects TRBV27 to TRBJ2-2; 8 bases are shared with TRBD2. CDR1 MNHEY and CDR2 SMNVEV come from the germline V gene (reference sequence). The ends lost 6 bases at V and 5 bases at J; junction bases unmatched: 11. This CDR3 has 16 residues. The CDR3, as DNA: TGTGCCAGCAGAGGGGACGGGGGGGCGCTGACCGGGGAGCTGTTTTTT. This gives the protein CASRGDGGALTGELFF.

This sequence joins TRBV5-8 and TRBJ2-2; D uncertain. CDR1 and CDR2 from the germline V gene are SGHTS and YDEGEE. The length of the CDR3 is 15 residues. V was cut by 0 bases and J by 3 bases, with 9 bases left in between. The CDR3 bases are TGTGCCAGCAGCTTGGGCCTTTCCGACACCGGGGAGCTGTTTTTT. It translates to CASSLGLSDTGELFF.

The genes are TRBV5-4 and TRBJ1-1; no firm D call. The germline CDR1 and CDR2 sequences are SGHNT and YYREEE (reference sequence). V was pared by 1 base and J by 0 bases, with 4 bases between. This CDR3 has 13 residues. CDR3: CASSLRVNTEAFF. The CDR3 DNA sequence: TGTGCCAGCAGCTTGAGAGTGAACACTGAAGCTTTCTTT.

CDR3 region: CASSPGTGGSNQPQHF. The CDR3 DNA is TGTGCCAGCAGCCCCGGGACAGGGGGGAGCAATCAGCCCCAGCATTTT. The chain employs TRBV7-8 and TRBJ1-5; 11 bases match TRBD1. The germline gives CDR1 SGHVS, CDR2 FQNEAQ. The CDR3 totals 16 residues. J lost 1 base, V lost 5 bases, and 4 bases had no gene match. The complete variable domain, with remaining parts taken from reference TRBV7-8 and TRBJ1-5, reads GAGVSQSPRYKVAKRGQDVALRCDPISGHVSLFWYQQALGQGPEFLTYFQNEAQLDKSGLPSDRFFAERPEGSVSTLKIQRTQQEDSAVYLCASSPGTGGSNQPQHFGDGTRLSIL.

This chain connects TRBV30 to TRBJ1-5; D remains unclear. The germline V and J ends were trimmed by 0 bases and 5 bases, with 8 bases remaining between them. The CDR3 runs 13 residues. The V gene's germline CDR1 is GTSNPN and CDR2 SVGIG (reference sequence). CDR3 DNA sequence: TGTGCCTGGAGTGTATCTGGGGATCAGCCCCAGCATTTT. The encoded protein is CAWSVSGDQPQHF.

The V and J genes are TRBV15 and TRBJ2-6; 8 bases line up with TRBD1. The V and J ends lost 0 bases and 0 bases, in that order; junction bases with no gene match: 4. This CDR3 is built from 18 residues. Germline lookup yields CDR1 LNHNV and CDR2 YYDKDF (reference sequence). In nucleotides, the CDR3 is TGTGCCACCAGCAGAGATAGGGACAGGACCTCTGGGGCCAACGTCCTGACTTTC. It yields the protein CATSRDRDRTSGANVLTF.

This clone came up once. J is TRBJ1-2 and V is TRBV30, with TRBD1 as a possible D gene (5 bases). V lost 3 bases and J 1 base, leaving 12 bases between the germline ends. The germline V gene encodes CDR1 GTSNPN and CDR2 SVGIG (reference sequence). This CDR3 contains 14 residues. CDR3 amino acids: CAWSGLGHNYGYTF. The CDR3 region has the DNA TGTGCCTGGAGCGGACTCGGACATAACTATGGCTACACCTTC.

The genes are TRBV7-6 and TRBJ1-1, with D possibly matching TRBD1 (5 bases). The CDR3 is 12 residues long. The V gene's germline CDR1 is SGHVS and CDR2 FNYEAQ. V shed 2 bases and J shed 7 bases, with 8 bases lying between them. CDR3 sequence (DNA): TGTGCCAGCAGCTTATGGGGGTTTGAAGCTTTCTTT. It is translated as CASSLWGFEAFF.

J is TRBJ1-5 and V is TRBV5-8; D unclear. The CDR3 is made up of 14 amino acids. With 5 bases removed from V and 0 bases from J, the gap between germline ends came to 9 bases. The germline V gene encodes CDR1 SGHTS and CDR2 YDEGEE. The CDR3 DNA sequence: TGTGCCAGCAGACGTCGGTATAGCAATCAGCCCCAGCATTTT. Protein sequence: CASRRRYSNQPQHF. Using reference TRBV5-8 and TRBJ1-5 for the parts outside the CDR3, the full variable domain is EAGVTQSPTHLIKTRGQQATLRCSPISGHTSVYWYQQALGLGLQFLLWYDEGEERNRGNFPPRFSGRQFPNYSSELNVNALELEDSALYLCASRRRYSNQPQHFGDGTRLSIL.

The chain is built from TRBV30 and TRBJ1-1; 9 nucleotides match TRBD1. This CDR3 has 16 amino acids. V lost 2 bases, J lost 4 bases, and 11 bases stayed unmatched. Germline V CDR1 and CDR2: GTSNPN, SVGIG (reference sequence). Here the CDR3 reads CAWSSLQGAESTEAFF. CDR3 sequence (DNA): TGTGCCTGGAGTTCTCTACAGGGGGCGGAGAGCACTGAAGCTTTCTTT.

The V and J genes are TRBV7-8 and TRBJ1-1; D call uncertain. The length of the CDR3 is 13 residues. Germline values: CDR1 SGHVS, CDR2 FQNEAQ. The V end lost 1 base, the J end lost 0 bases, and 3 bases lay between the germline ends. CDR3 sequence: CASSLEMNTEAFF. In DNA form, the CDR3 reads TGTGCCAGCAGCTTAGAGATGAACACTGAAGCTTTCTTT.

This chain connects TRBV7-2 to TRBJ1-2; 7 bases match TRBD1. The CDR3 contains 13 residues. Trimming at V came to 2 bases and at J to 8 bases, leaving 5 bases not matched to a gene. Germline CDR1 SGHTA, CDR2 FQGNSA. CDR3 nucleotides: TGTGCCAGCAGCTTACCACAGGGGCGAGGCTACACCTTC. Translating it yields CASSLPQGRGYTF. Filled out from reference TRBV7-2 and TRBJ1-2, the complete variable domain reads GAGVSQSPSNKVTEKGKDVELRCDPISGHTALYWYRQSLGQGLEFLIYFQGNSAPDKSGLPSDRFSAERTGGSVSTLTIQRTQQEDSAVYLCASSLPQGRGYTFGSGTRLTVV.

This clone was counted many times. J is TRBJ2-1 and V is TRBV27, with 8 bases lining up with TRBD2. J lost 7 bases, V lost 8 bases, and 10 bases had no gene match. The CDR3 sequence is 14 residues long. The germline CDR1 and CDR2 sequences are MNHEY and SMNVEV (reference sequence). The CDR3 reads CASRIAGGQNEQFF. In DNA form, the CDR3 reads TGTGCCAGCCGTATTGCGGGGGGCCAAAATGAGCAGTTCTTC.

The V call is TRBV30, the J call TRBJ2-3; the D gene is possibly TRBD2 (5 bases). V shed 0 bases and J shed 6 bases, with 10 bases lying between them. CDR1 and CDR2 (germline): GTSNPN, SVGIG (reference sequence). The CDR3 is 13 amino acids. CDR3 sequence (DNA): TGTGCCTGGAGTGTAGGAGGTCAGGATACGCAGTATTTT. Protein: CAWSVGGQDTQYF.

The chain has TRBV4-1 and TRBJ1-4; the D is unclear. Germline V lookup: CDR1 MGHRA, CDR2 YSYEKL. The CDR3 loop spans 15 amino acids. Trimming removed 4 bases at V and 7 bases at J, with 16 bases between. The CDR3 spells CASSLVEGGGEKLFF. CDR3 nucleotides: TGCGCCAGCAGCCTAGTAGAAGGCGGAGGTGAAAAACTGTTTTTT.